The 25 T cell receptor beta chains in this list originate from one sample, sequenced in a study of OX40 agonist ivuxolimab in advanced cancers. The method was the immunoSEQ multiplex PCR assay. TCRdb limited this immuneACCESS table to in-frame rearrangements with V and J called. A share of clones is missing; checked studies link under half to unresolved V genes, and the rest is unexplained. Present in this sample are roughly 80,000 clones, 70% to 90% of which were seen just once. Clones ranked in the top ten supply around 1.7% of the sample. This specimen was CD4+ or CD8+ T cells sorted from blood, taken in a trial of the OX40 agonist ivuxolimab. These receptor sequences come from an adult with an advanced solid tumor such as melanoma, head and neck, liver or kidney cancer.

The chain joins TRBV6-4 to TRBJ2-1; 9 nucleotides line up with TRBD2. V dropped 0 bases and J dropped 3; count of bases not matched to a gene: 3. CDR1 and CDR2 (germline): MRHNA, SNTAGT. The CDR3 spans 16 residues. The CDR3 DNA reads TGTGCCAGCAGTGACTCTTCGCGGGGGGGCTACAATGAGCAGTTCTTC. Its protein is CASSDSSRGGYNEQFF.

J is TRBJ2-3 and V is TRBV19; D perhaps matches TRBD1 (5 bases). V was shortened by 6 bases and J by 5 bases, with 6 bases between the two germline ends. This CDR3 region has 11 residues. Germline values: CDR1 LNHDA, CDR2 SQIVND (reference sequence). The CDR3 loop is CASRQEDTQYF. In DNA form, the CDR3 reads TGTGCCAGTAGACAGGAAGATACGCAGTATTTT.

The V and J genes are TRBV29-1 and TRBJ2-2; 13 bases match TRBD2. The ends lost 7 bases at V and 5 bases at J; junction bases unmatched: 13. Germline V gene sequence: CDR1 SQVTM, CDR2 ANQGSEA. This CDR3 is 17 amino acids long. The CDR3 here is CSASLTSGGPVTGELFF. The DNA for the CDR3 is TGCAGCGCTTCTCTGACTAGCGGGGGGCCGGTTACCGGGGAGCTGTTTTTT.

The chain employs TRBV7-2 and TRBJ2-1, with 13 bases aligning to TRBD2. Germline V gene data show CDR1 as SGHTA and CDR2 as FQGNSA. The CDR3 is 14 amino acids. V trimming: 4 bases; J trimming: 8 bases; junction bases outside the gene matches: 2. CDR3 region: CASSSTSGRYEQFF. DNA of the CDR3: TGTGCCAGCAGCTCGACTAGCGGGAGGTATGAGCAGTTCTTC.

Only one count was recorded for this clone. CDR3 amino acids: CASSLQERGTEAFF. DNA of the CDR3: TGTGCCAGCTCACTCCAGGAGCGTGGGACTGAAGCTTTCTTT. V and J are TRBV18 and TRBJ1-1; D unresolved. V was cut by 4 bases and J by 5 bases, with 14 bases left in between. The CDR3 is 14 residues long. Germline V gene lookup returns CDR1 KGHSH and CDR2 LQKENI.

J is TRBJ2-7 and V is TRBV5-4; D not certain. CDR1 is SGHNT and CDR2 is YYREEE in the germline V gene (reference sequence). The CDR3 is 14 residues long. V was shortened by 7 bases and J by 5 bases, with 19 bases between the two germline ends. The CDR3 is CASSLSPLGNEQYF. In DNA, the CDR3 is TGTGCCAGCTCTCTGTCGCCCCTTGGGAACGAGCAGTACTTC.

J is TRBJ2-3 and V is TRBV7-2; D is uncertain. V gave up 1 base and J gave up 5 bases, with 13 bases separating them. CDR1 SGHTA and CDR2 FQGNSA come from the germline V gene. There are 15 residues in the CDR3. The CDR3 loop reads CASSLVWGPRDTQYF. The CDR3 nucleotides read TGTGCCAGCAGCTTAGTCTGGGGTCCCAGAGATACGCAGTATTTT.

V usage is TRBV28 and J usage is TRBJ2-7; maybe TRBD1 (6 bases). The germline V and J ends were trimmed by 7 bases and 2 bases, with 9 bases remaining between them. The CDR3 spans 12 residues. Per germline, CDR1 MDHEN and CDR2 SYDVKM. This CDR3 reads CASMDSTYEQYF. In DNA form, the CDR3 reads TGTGCCAGCATGGACAGCACCTACGAGCAGTACTTC.

This chain joins TRBV11-2 and TRBJ2-3; TRBD2 might be the D (6 bases). The V gene's germline CDR1 is SGHAT and CDR2 FQNNGV. CDR3 length equals 16 residues. V gave up 2 bases and J gave up 4 bases, with 16 bases separating them. CDR3 coding DNA: TGTGCCAGCAGCTTAATAGGGCGGGACGGGGCAGATACGCAGTATTTT. Translated, it gives CASSLIGRDGADTQYF.

This clone was recorded once. The V and J genes are TRBV19 and TRBJ2-1, with TRBD2 as a possible D gene (5 bases). The germline V gene has CDR1 LNHDA and CDR2 SQIVND (reference sequence). This CDR3 has 15 residues. The V end was cut by 2 bases, the J end by 5 bases, with 13 bases between. CDR3 nucleotides: TGTGCCAGTAGTATAAGTCTAGCTTTGAACAATGAGCAGTTCTTC. It is translated as CASSISLALNNEQFF.

This chain connects TRBV27 to TRBJ2-1; D uncertain. Germline CDR1 MNHEY, CDR2 SMNVEV (reference sequence). V shed 4 bases and J shed 8 bases, with 9 bases lying between them. The CDR3 runs to 12 residues. As DNA, the CDR3 is TGTGCCAGCAGTTACAAGGGTCATGAGCAGTTCTTC. It yields the protein CASSYKGHEQFF.

The rearrangement links TRBV6-1 to TRBJ2-7; 8 positions agree with TRBD1. The CDR3 totals 14 residues. CDR1 is MNHNS and CDR2 is SASEGT in the germline V gene. Losses at the gene ends were 10 bases for V and 3 bases for J; bases not matched to a gene: 11. CDR3 in amino acids: CATALAQGDYEQYF. The CDR3 DNA follows: TGTGCCACCGCACTAGCACAGGGGGACTACGAGCAGTACTTC.

V usage is TRBV7-9 and J usage is TRBJ1-1; D gene uncertain. CDR3 size: 14 residues. Germline assignment: CDR1 SEHNR and CDR2 FQNEAQ (reference sequence). V gave up 5 bases and J gave up 3 bases, with 13 bases separating them. CDR3 DNA sequence: TGTGCCAGCAGCCCCTCAAGGGAGTACACTGAAGCTTTCTTT. Protein sequence: CASSPSREYTEAFF.

On this clone: Relative to the germline gene, one junction end is altered; a read error may explain this. The chain joins TRBV11-3 to TRBJ2-7; 7 bases fit TRBD1. The CDR3 runs 16 residues. From germline, CDR1 is SGHNT and CDR2 YENEEA. This CDR3 reads CASSLEQGIGSYEQYF. CDR3 nucleotides: TGTGCCAGCAGCCTAGAACAGGGGATCGGTTCCTACGAGCAGTACTTC. Full variable domain (missing parts from reference TRBV11-3 and TRBJ2-7): EAGVVQSPRYKIIEKKQPVAFWCNPISGHNTLYWYLQNLGQGPELLIRYENEEAVDDSQLPKDRFSAERLKGVDSTLKIQPAELGDSAVYLCASSLEQGIGSYEQYFGPGTRLTVT.

The V and J genes are TRBV11-2 and TRBJ2-7; 7 bases line up with TRBD2. The germline V gene encodes CDR1 SGHAT and CDR2 FQNNGV. V lost 5 bases and J lost 2; bases outside the gene matches: 0. The CDR3 has 12 residues. The CDR3 DNA reads as TGTGCCAGCAGCAGCGGGACCTACGAGCAGTACTTC. Translated: CASSSGTYEQYF.

The chain uses TRBV6-5 and TRBJ2-2; D remains ambiguous. Germline values: CDR1 MNHEY, CDR2 SVGAGI. CDR3 length: 13 residues. Trimming stripped 5 bases from V and 5 bases from J, with 9 bases between. This chain's CDR3 is CASSPQFTGELFF. The CDR3 DNA is TGTGCCAGCAGTCCCCAGTTTACCGGGGAGCTGTTTTTT.

This clone appeared a few times. The chain links TRBV5-5 to TRBJ1-2; a possible D gene is TRBD1 (5 bases). Trimming took 0 bases from V and 6 from J, leaving 18 bases between them. Germline CDR1 is SGHKS and CDR2 is YYEKEE (reference sequence). This CDR3 is 16 amino acids long. This CDR3 reads CASSLEATDPFDGYTF. As DNA, the CDR3 is TGTGCCAGCAGCTTGGAGGCGACAGATCCCTTTGATGGCTACACCTTC. The full variable domain, with the rest looked up from reference TRBV5-5 and TRBJ1-2, is DAGVTQSPTHLIKTRGQQVTLRCSPISGHKSVSWYQQVLGQGPQFIFQYYEKEERGRGNFPDRFSARQFPNYSSELNVNALLLGDSALYLCASSLEATDPFDGYTFGSGTRLTVV.

The gene calls are TRBV5-4 and TRBJ1-2; 10 nucleotides agree with TRBD1. CDR1 SGHNT and CDR2 YYREEE come from the germline V gene (reference sequence). V was clipped by 5 bases and J by 7 bases; unmatched bases: 11. The CDR3 runs 15 residues. The CDR3, as DNA: TGTGCCAGCAGATCTAGGGACAGGGGATTGTTTGGCTACACCTTC. Translation: CASRSRDRGLFGYTF.

V and J are TRBV29-1 and TRBJ2-5; TRBD2 is a possible D gene (5 bases). The CDR3 extends over 13 amino acids. V lost 7 bases, J lost 4 bases, and 16 bases lay in between. Germline lookup yields CDR1 SQVTM and CDR2 ANQGSEA. CDR3 sequence (DNA): TGCAGCGCCCGTCCAGGCGCGGGAGAGACCCAGTACTTC. Protein sequence: CSARPGAGETQYF. Combining the CDR3 with reference TRBV29-1 and TRBJ2-5 gives the whole variable domain SAVISQKPSRDICQRGTSLTIQCQVDSQVTMMFWYRQQPGQSLTLIATANQGSEATYESGFVIDKFPISRPNLTFSTLTVSNMSPEDSSIYLCSARPGAGETQYFGPGTRLLVL.

The genes are TRBV7-9 and TRBJ1-4; 9 positions match TRBD1. Germline CDR1 is SEHNR and CDR2 is FQNEAQ (reference sequence). The CDR3 is made up of 14 amino acids. V lost 3 bases to trimming and J lost 7 bases; unmatched junction nucleotides: 3. CDR3 DNA: TGTGCCAGCAGCTTTGACAGGGGGATTGAAAAACTGTTTTTT. This sequence encodes CASSFDRGIEKLFF. Looking up the rest from reference TRBV7-9 and TRBJ1-4 gives the full variable domain: DTGVSQNPRHKITKRGQNVTFRCDPISEHNRLYWYRQTLGQGPEFLTYFQNEAQLEKSRLLSDRFSAERPKGSFSTLEIQRTEQGDSAMYLCASSFDRGIEKLFFGSGTQLSVL.

This clone was observed once. The V call is TRBV5-5, the J call TRBJ1-2; the D gene is possibly TRBD1 (6 bases). V lost 5 bases and J lost 9, with 17 bases in between. Germline lookup yields CDR1 SGHKS and CDR2 YYEKEE (reference sequence). CDR3 length: 13 amino acids. CDR3 DNA: TGTGCCAGCAGGTCGACAGGCGGCCTTAGCTACACCTTC. This sequence encodes CASRSTGGLSYTF.

This chain links TRBV5-4 with TRBJ2-5, with D maybe TRBD2 (6 bases). Germline-derived CDR1 and CDR2 are SGHNT and YYREEE (reference sequence). CDR3 length: 14 amino acids. V lost 4 bases, J lost 3 bases, and 13 bases lay in between. For the CDR3, the DNA is TGTGCCAGCAGCACTGCTGGGACTGAAGAGACCCAGTACTTC. Residues: CASSTAGTEETQYF. The full variable domain, with the rest looked up from reference TRBV5-4 and TRBJ2-5, is ETGVTQSPTHLIKTRGQQVTLRCSSQSGHNTVSWYQQALGQGPQFIFQYYREEENGRGNFPPRFSGLQFPNYSSELNVNALELDDSALYLCASSTAGTEETQYFGPGTRLLVL.

The chain employs TRBV11-2 and TRBJ1-1; perhaps TRBD1 as D (5 bases). This CDR3 region has 16 residues. Trimming took off 1 base at V and 1 base at J, with 13 bases between the two ends. Germline V lookup: CDR1 SGHAT, CDR2 FQNNGV. CDR3 nucleotide sequence: TGTGCCAGCAGCTTAGGGGAGACAGCCACGAACACTGAAGCTTTCTTT. Translated, it gives CASSLGETATNTEAFF.

The V and J genes are TRBV2 and TRBJ2-1; D call uncertain. CDR3 size: 10 residues. V was clipped by 7 bases and J by 5 bases, with 3 bases between them. CDR1 SNHLY and CDR2 FYNNEI come from the germline V gene. The CDR3 is CASKDNEQFF. The CDR3 region has the DNA TGTGCCAGCAAGGACAATGAGCAGTTCTTC.

Only one count was recorded for this clone. The chain combines TRBV11-3 with TRBJ2-5; 7 bases fit TRBD2. V lost 1 base and J lost 5; bases outside the gene matches: 13. CDR3 length: 17 amino acids. Germline CDR1 is SGHNT and CDR2 is YENEEA. In DNA, the CDR3 is TGTGCCAGCAGCTTAGGGACTAGTTCTGGGAATGAGGAGACCCAGTACTTC. Its translation: CASSLGTSSGNEETQYF.